This T cell receptor beta chain emerged from a study of prognosis after radiotherapy for stage I lung cancer listed by TCRdb under 2021. Describing the broader study: Between early 2018 and 2019, some 18 patients with stage I NSCLC were enrolled in Nanjing, China. Stage I lung tumors that were newly diagnosed and primary were found in around 13 patients, while a handful of patients had oligometastatic NSCLC after surgical resection of the primary tumor. All patients were regarded as medically inoperable, because of comorbidities in about a dozen patients and refusal of surgery in more than 5 patients. The cohort comprised roughly 13 men and several women with a median age of approximately 70 years, ranging from roughly 50 to 84 years. On tumor histology, about 12 patients had adenocarcinoma and six or seven had squamous cell carcinoma. Image-guided IMRT or VMAT was used to deliver SBRT in 3 to 5 fractions at a biologically effective dose of at least 100 Gy. Concurrent therapy was not administered to any patient alongside SBRT. After SBRT, distant metastases developed in four of the 19 patients at a median of approximately 7 months, while the remaining 15 patients had no significant progression. This study profiled peripheral blood TCR beta repertoires from stage I NSCLC patients before and after stereotactic body radiotherapy and linked the repertoires to distant failure. The study sequenced approximately 38 blood samples from about 19 patients, one before and one after SBRT per patient.

Based on the germline V gene, the CDR1 and CDR2 sequences are SGDLS and YYNGEE. The CDR3 numbers 17 residues from cysteine through phenylalanine. The retained sequence is limited to the CDR3, 51 bases, with the frame set at the first base. Study-wide findings and limitations: Post-SBRT Shannon entropy and its change from baseline were lower in patients who developed distant metastases; baseline Shannon entropy was not associated with metastases. Differences by metastasis status were reportedly seen in TRBV and TRBJ usage frequencies, involving two V genes at baseline and, after SBRT, eight to ten V genes and two J genes. All reported P values were unadjusted for multiple comparisons. No determination of tumor specificity was made for expanded TCR clones. Unique TCR clone counts fell after SBRT (median about 9,800 before versus under 8,000 after; Wilcoxon paired P=0.011). Limitations of the study included a small cohort and short follow-up, and the study findings need independent validation.

All patients had node-negative disease on CT and PET/CT, and none had a history of other malignancies or prior chemotherapy or radiotherapy. Six milliliters of peripheral venous blood were drawn into EDTA tubes at each of two time points. PBMCs were isolated by Ficoll-Paque Plus density-gradient centrifugation. Right after collection, samples were placed at -80 degrees C and kept there until analysis. Two rounds of multiplex PCR were used to amplify the TCR beta CDR3 region from genomic DNA. The first PCR round used primers specific to each TRBV and TRBJ gene, with sequences filed in Chinese patent CN105087789A. Universal primers were used in the second PCR round. The Roche High Pure PCR Template Preparation Kit was used to extract genomic DNA from frozen PBMCs. An Illumina HiSeq 3000 was used to sequence the libraries paired-end with 151 bp reads. The authors' pipeline ran thus. CutAdapt was used to remove raw reads lacking the multiplex PCR primer sequences. Using PEAR, the high-quality paired reads were merged into contigs. TRB V, D and J gene segments were assigned to each contig with MiXCR by alignment to reference sequences. To remove sequencing errors, CDR3 sequences were clustered according to base quality and sequence similarity. Shannon entropy normalized by the natural log of productive TCR sequence number was used as the measure of diversity. Clonality was computed as one minus the ratio of Shannon entropy to the natural log of the number of unique clonotypes. The Youden index of ROC curves was used to select progression-free survival cut-offs for repertoire metrics, and analyses were performed in R 3.5.3. TCRdb took the public reads, trimmed them with fastp at Q25, ran MiXCR for clone calling and kept in-frame beta chains. Rows with a matching CDR3 protein are joined into one entry that keeps the most common DNA and genes. In this record, the V and J calls reflect TCRdb's handling and not the investigators' own analysis. The sample table lists about 18,000 distinct CDR3 sequences, around 55% of them with a count of one. Around 30% of the sample is taken by the ten largest.

Note on this clonotype: What this receptor recognizes is not known. Germline and junction disagree at one end, which may indicate a read error.

The sequence was collected from a donor over 45 with non-small cell lung cancer. This sequence uses TRBV9 and TRBJ2-5; the D gene is possibly TRBD2, with 6 bases matching. The sample consisted of PBMCs, taken before or after stereotactic body radiation therapy (not recorded which). CDR3 sequence: CASSVGGSAGREDTQYF. The sequenced DNA is TGTGCCAGCAGCGTAGGTGGATCGGCTGGGCGGGAAGATACCCAGTACTTC.